The rows below give T cell receptor beta chains drawn from one sample of a study of T-cell memory formation after mild COVID-19. TCRdb processed the 5' RACE reads anew with MiXCR; each CDR3 protein has one entry. The table has about 40,000 distinct CDR3 sequences, 11% seen once; the top ten hold over 25%. Sequencing used PBMCs or a T cell subset sorted from them (not recorded which). The receptors derive from a young man who had mild COVID-19 (a few samples of this study predate the infection). Cell type and time point are not known. Both conserved end residues are part of each CDR3. D genes are given only for firm matches. Rows may omit the clone size; those that give it use once, few, many or a size class.

V	J	D	size	DNA	CDR3
TRBV19	TRBJ2-1	TRBD2	few	TGTGCCAGTAGGTATAGCGGGGGGGCCGCCTACAATGAGCAGTTCTTC	CASRYSGGAAYNEQFF
TRBV20-1	TRBJ2-7	.	many	TGCAGTGCTAGGCAGGGACAATACGAGCAGTACTTC	CSARQGQYEQYF
TRBV14	TRBJ1-5	.	many	TGTGCCAGCAGCCAGAGTCAGGATCATAGCAATCAGCCCCAGCATTTT	CASSQSQDHSNQPQHF
TRBV20-1	TRBJ2-3	TRBD1	many	TGCAGTGCTAACTCGATGACAGGGGGCACAGATACGCAGTATTTT	CSANSMTGGTDTQYF
TRBV6-6	TRBJ2-3	TRBD2	few	TGTGCCACCGGGACTAGCTATCGAGATACGCAGTATTTT	CATGTSYRDTQYF
TRBV2	TRBJ2-5	.	medium-sized	TGTGCCAGCAGTGAGAGTCCGGGGGAGACCCAGTACTTC	CASSESPGETQYF
TRBV7-7	TRBJ2-3	.	many	TGTGCTAGCAGCTCCCGTGTCGGGGATACGCAGTATTTT	CASSSRVGDTQYF
TRBV10-3	TRBJ2-2	TRBD1	many	TGTGCCATCAGTGAGCCGCCGGACAGGCTCATCGGGGAGCTGTTTTTT	CAISEPPDRLIGELFF
TRBV5-1	TRBJ1-1	.	.	TGCGCCAGCAGCTTACTGGGGCAAGAAGCTTTCTTT	CASSLLGQEAFF
TRBV28	TRBJ1-2	TRBD1	many	TGTGCCAGCAGACCAGGGGGGGCCAACTATGGCTACACCTTC	CASRPGGANYGYTF
TRBV6-5	TRBJ1-5	.	many	TGTGCCAGCCAGCAGGGAGGCAATCAGCCCCAGCATTTT	CASQQGGNQPQHF